This T cell receptor beta chain appears in the sequencing data of a study of cytomegalovirus exposure and HLA in healthy donors. Study-wide background: Tens of millions of unique TCRs from HLA-typed donors were held in an early release of data.

Trimming left V 8 bases short and J 5 bases short, with 13 bases between. This CDR3 region has 13 residues. Germline V lookup: CDR1 LNHDA, CDR2 SQIVND (reference sequence). Findings and limits, study-wide: The number of N-insertions in an Asian-associated ancestry cluster was reportedly below the approximately 700-donor mean in a later analysis.

For this clone: The antigen is undetermined.

PCR was performed using 60 Vbeta and 13 Jbeta primers. Sequenced by immunoSEQ multiplex PCR; TCRdb stores in-frame clones only, minus some. The sample carries some 150,000 clones, 80% recorded once. Sequenced material: PBMCs. This receptor was identified in a man aged 25 to 45 in good health and CMV-seronegative. V and J are TRBV19 and TRBJ1-5; D is undetermined. The DNA for the CDR3 is TGTGCCAGTCGATCGAGGATGCATCAGCCCCAGCATTTT. It yields the protein CASRSRMHQPQHF.